One T cell receptor (beta chain) is described in this entry. Its antigen is unidentified. The CDR3 is 15 amino acids. Germline CDR1 KGHSH, CDR2 LQKENI. V trimming: 3 bases; J trimming: 5 bases; junction bases outside the gene matches: 5. This sample was taken from a study of T cells in Graves' hyperthyroidism and ophthalmopathy. About the study: Peripheral blood was acquired at first diagnosis, ahead of any therapy whatsoever. Findings and caveats of the study: Blood also contained most expanded thyroid clonotypes above 0.001. Ophthalmopathy and stable hyperthyroidism were told apart by a 13 V-J model.

The investigators amplified TCR beta CDR3 regions from RNA transcripts. The HTBI set primed first-round TCR CDR3 RT-PCR. TCRdb processed the multiplex PCR reads anew with MiXCR; each CDR3 protein has one entry. The table includes about 290,000 distinct CDR3 sequences, roughly 13% detected once. The chain couples TRBV18 to TRBJ2-1, with TRBD2 matching 9 bases. The sample consisted of blood. The source is a woman aged 40-49 years with Graves' hyperthyroidism. The DNA for the CDR3 is TGTGCCAGCTCACCCCGGGTAGCGGGGGACAATGAGCAGTTCTTC. Translating it yields CASSPRVAGDNEQFF.